The source of this T cell receptor (beta chain) is a study of Ad26.COV2.S vaccination and SARS-CoV-2 variants. Using immunoSEQ multiplex PCR, the repertoire was profiled, and TCRdb retains in-frame clones only, with some absent. The profile shows over 450,000 clones, about nine tenths of them singletons. Treatment specified: about 20 received Ad26.COV2.S at low or high dose, single or two shots; about 5 received placebo; per-sample allocation not given. Sample collection was performed on day 63 after the first vaccine or placebo injection. About this clone itself: The same CDR3 can be traced to other DNA sequences in this sample.

This clonotype was sampled from a person between 18 and 60 years old who received the Ad26.COV2.S COVID-19 vaccine or a placebo. The sequenced sample was peripheral blood, obtained in a trial of Ad26.COV2.S vaccine versus placebo.

CDR3 coding DNA: TGTGCCAGCAGTCTTTTAGCGGGAGGGTACAATGAGCAGTTCTTC. The encoded protein is CASSLLAGGYNEQFF. The chain combines TRBV27 with TRBJ2-1, with 11 bases lining up with TRBD2. This CDR3 region has 15 residues. V was clipped by 5 bases and J by 4 bases; unmatched bases: 4. Germline CDR1 reads MNHEY; CDR2 reads SMNVEV (reference sequence).